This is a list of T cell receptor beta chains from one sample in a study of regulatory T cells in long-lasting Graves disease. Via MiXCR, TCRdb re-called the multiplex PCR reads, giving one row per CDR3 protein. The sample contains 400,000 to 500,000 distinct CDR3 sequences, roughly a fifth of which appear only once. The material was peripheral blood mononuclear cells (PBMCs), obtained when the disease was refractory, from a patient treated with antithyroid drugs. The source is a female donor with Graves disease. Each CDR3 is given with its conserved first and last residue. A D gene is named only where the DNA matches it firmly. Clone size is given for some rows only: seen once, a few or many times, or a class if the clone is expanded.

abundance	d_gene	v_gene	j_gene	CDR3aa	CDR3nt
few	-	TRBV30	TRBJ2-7	CAWSVMTGPDEQYF	TGTGCCTGGAGTGTAATGACAGGTCCCGACGAGCAGTACTTC
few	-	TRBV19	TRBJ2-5	CASSIFGQTGETQYF	TGTGCCAGTAGTATCTTCGGACAGACGGGGGAGACCCAGTACTTC
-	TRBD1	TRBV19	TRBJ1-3	CASAETGGRNTIYF	TGTGCCAGTGCTGAGACAGGGGGCCGGAACACCATATATTTT
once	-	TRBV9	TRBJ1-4	CASSVGDGGGEKLFF	TGTGCCAGCAGCGTAGGAGACGGAGGAGGTGAAAAACTGTTTTTT
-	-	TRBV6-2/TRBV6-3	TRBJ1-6	CASRRQWDSPLHF	TGTGCCAGCAGGCGGCAGTGGGATTCACCCCTCCACTTT
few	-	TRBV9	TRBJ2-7	CASSVGGSLSYEQYF	TGTGCCAGCAGCGTAGGTGGTAGCCTCTCCTACGAGCAGTACTTC
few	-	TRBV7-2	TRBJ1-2	CASSEATGPGYGYTF	TGTGCCAGCAGCGAGGCAACAGGCCCGGGCTATGGCTACACCTTC
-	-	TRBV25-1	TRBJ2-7	CASSERLGGPYEQYF	TGTGCCAGCAGTGAACGCCTAGGGGGGCCCTACGAGCAGTACTTC
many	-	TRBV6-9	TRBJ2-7	CASSYGKGPYEQYF	TGTGCCAGCAGTTACGGCAAGGGTCCCTACGAGCAGTACTTC
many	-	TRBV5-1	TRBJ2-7	CASSPGVGFYEQYF	TGCGCCAGCAGCCCCGGGGTCGGATTCTACGAGCAGTACTTC
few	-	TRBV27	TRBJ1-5	CASPLSLLVGF	TGTGCCAGCCCCCTCAGCCTATTGGTAGGCTTT
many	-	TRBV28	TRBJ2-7	CASSFGRDSYEQYF	TGCGCCAGCAGTTTCGGGCGAGACTCCTACGAGCAGTACTTC
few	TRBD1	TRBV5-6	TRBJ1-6	CASSFRTGSYNSPLHF	TGTGCCAGCAGCTTTCGGACAGGATCCTATAATTCACCCCTCCACTTT
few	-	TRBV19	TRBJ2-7	CASSLGTDAYEQYF	TGTGCCAGTAGCCTCGGGACGGATGCCTACGAGCAGTACTTC
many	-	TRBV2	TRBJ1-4	CASSNPNEKLFF	TGTGCCAGCAGTAATCCGAATGAAAAACTGTTTTTT
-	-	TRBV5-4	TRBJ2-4	CASSFHLGSDIQYF	TGTGCCAGCAGCTTTCATTTGGGGTCGGACATTCAGTACTTC
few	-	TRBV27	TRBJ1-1	CASSLVAYTEAFF	TGTGCCAGCAGTCTCGTAGCTTACACTGAAGCTTTCTTT
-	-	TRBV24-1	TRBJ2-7	CATSEGSQQYF	TGTGCCACCAGTGAGGGCAGCCAGCAGTACTTC
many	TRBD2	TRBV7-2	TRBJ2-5	CASSLNGGATETQYF	TGTGCCAGCAGCTTGAACGGGGGGGCCACAGAGACCCAGTACTTC
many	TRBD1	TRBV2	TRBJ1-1	CASNTPGGPEAFF	TGTGCCAGCAACACTCCAGGGGGCCCTGAAGCTTTCTTT